This is a list of T cell receptor beta chains from one sample in a study of T cell responses to AZD1222 COVID-19 vaccine. Profiling relied on immunoSEQ multiplex PCR, and the TCRdb table lists in-frame clones only, not all of them. Here the sample spans 100,000 to 150,000 clones, around 89% being singletons. Specimen: peripheral blood, collected on day 0 of MenACWY control vaccination. Receptor source: an adult in good health. CDR3s include the opening cysteine and the closing phenylalanine or tryptophan. The D gene is left open where the match is weak. A clone size is listed for some rows: how often the clone was seen (once, few, many), or a class if it is expanded.

D: .; V: TRBV7-3; size: .; J: TRBJ1-6; CDR3: CASSLPGFNSPLHF; DNA: TGTGCCAGCAGCTTACCGGGGTTCAATTCACCCCTCCACTTT
D: TRBD1; V: TRBV7-6; size: .; J: TRBJ1-1; CDR3: CASSLDGGGYTEAFF; DNA: TGTGCCAGCAGCTTAGATGGAGGGGGCTACACTGAAGCTTTCTTT
D: .; V: TRBV18; size: .; J: TRBJ1-5; CDR3: CASSVGGGDQPQHF; DNA: TGTGCCAGCTCAGTAGGCGGTGGAGATCAGCCCCAGCATTTT
D: TRBD2; V: TRBV10-3; size: once; J: TRBJ2-5; CDR3: CAISEGLAGAETQYF; DNA: TGTGCCATCAGTGAGGGACTAGCCGGAGCAGAGACCCAGTACTTC
D: .; V: TRBV25-1; size: once; J: TRBJ2-3; CDR3: CASSAGDTQYF; DNA: TGTGCCAGCAGTGCTGGAGATACGCAGTATTTT
D: .; V: TRBV10-2; size: once; J: TRBJ2-7; CDR3: CASSDSAARQAGEQYF; DNA: TGCGCCAGCAGTGATAGTGCTGCTAGGCAAGCGGGCGAGCAGTACTTC
D: .; V: TRBV28; size: .; J: TRBJ1-5; CDR3: CASSSIRGTHSNQPQHF; DNA: TGTGCCAGCAGCTCGATTAGGGGAACCCATAGCAATCAGCCCCAGCATTTT
D: .; V: TRBV10-1; size: .; J: TRBJ2-5; CDR3: CASTKNEQPFEAGSETQYF; DNA: TGCGCCAGCACTAAAAATGAGCAGCCCTTTGAAGCTGGGAGCGAGACCCAGTACTTC
D: TRBD1; V: TRBV18; size: .; J: TRBJ1-5; CDR3: CASSLQGAGNQPQHF; DNA: TGTGCCAGCTCACTGCAGGGGGCAGGCAATCAGCCCCAGCATTTT
D: .; V: TRBV7-3; size: .; J: TRBJ1-6; CDR3: CASSSPGGSPLHF; DNA: TGTGCCAGCAGCTCCCCAGGCGGTTCACCCCTCCACTTT
D: .; V: TRBV7-9; size: .; J: TRBJ2-7; CDR3: CASSAEGSYEQYF; DNA: TGTGCCAGCAGTGCAGAAGGCTCCTACGAGCAGTACTTC
D: TRBD2; V: TRBV3-1/TRBV3-2; size: .; J: TRBJ2-3; CDR3: CASSQREGADTQYF; DNA: TGTGCCAGCAGCCAACGGGAGGGAGCAGATACGCAGTATTTT
D: .; V: TRBV2; size: .; J: TRBJ1-2; CDR3: CASSSEKGRILYGYTF; DNA: TGTGCCAGCAGTTCGGAAAAGGGGCGGATACTCTATGGCTACACCTTC
D: TRBD2; V: TRBV19; size: .; J: TRBJ2-1; CDR3: CASSRTGTSDRNEQFF; DNA: TGTGCCAGTAGTAGGACCGGGACTAGCGATCGAAATGAGCAGTTCTTC
D: .; V: TRBV24-1; size: .; J: TRBJ2-1; CDR3: CATSGPGSFDEQFF; DNA: TGTGCCACCAGTGGACCGGGATCGTTCGATGAGCAGTTCTTC
D: TRBD1; V: TRBV18; size: .; J: TRBJ2-7; CDR3: CASSPSGTGGIEQYF; DNA: TGTGCCAGCTCACCCTCCGGGACAGGGGGCATCGAGCAGTACTTC
D: TRBD2; V: TRBV4-1; size: .; J: TRBJ2-1; CDR3: CASSPRREGGNEQFF; DNA: TGCGCCAGCAGCCCCCGGCGGGAGGGCGGCAATGAGCAGTTCTTC
D: .; V: TRBV29-1; size: .; J: TRBJ2-3; CDR3: CSVVLSGTDTQYF; DNA: TGCAGCGTTGTTCTAAGCGGCACAGATACGCAGTATTTT
D: .; V: TRBV7-9; size: .; J: TRBJ1-2; CDR3: CASRPPLRTVVDGYTF; DNA: TGTGCCAGCAGACCCCCCTTACGTACCGTTGTGGATGGCTACACCTTC
D: .; V: TRBV2; size: once; J: TRBJ1-2; CDR3: CASRGSGIYGYTF; DNA: TGTGCCAGCAGGGGGAGTGGGATCTATGGCTACACCTTC
D: .; V: TRBV30; size: .; J: TRBJ1-6; CDR3: CAWSAGTAFSYNSPLHF; DNA: TGTGCCTGGAGCGCCGGGACGGCCTTCTCCTATAATTCACCCCTCCACTTT
D: TRBD1; V: TRBV7-2; size: .; J: TRBJ2-5; CDR3: CASSLDGTGGSQETQYF; DNA: TGTGCCAGCAGCTTAGATGGGACAGGGGGGAGCCAAGAGACCCAGTACTTC
D: TRBD1; V: TRBV6-5; size: once; J: TRBJ1-2; CDR3: CASSLQGGSNYGYTF; DNA: TGTGCCAGCAGCCTCCAAGGGGGCAGCAACTATGGCTACACCTTC
D: TRBD1; V: TRBV7-2; size: .; J: TRBJ1-1; CDR3: CASSLAQRASDRGVGANTEAFF; DNA: TGTGCCAGCAGCTTAGCTCAACGGGCTAGCGACAGGGGGGTAGGGGCAAACACTGAAGCTTTCTTT
D: .; V: TRBV5-6; size: .; J: TRBJ2-7; CDR3: CASSLTGREQYF; DNA: TGTGCCAGCAGCTTGACAGGGCGCGAGCAGTACTTC
D: .; V: TRBV11-2; size: .; J: TRBJ2-7; CDR3: CASSPQPGYEQYF; DNA: TGTGCCAGCAGCCCACAACCGGGCTACGAGCAGTACTTC
D: TRBD1; V: TRBV5-1; size: .; J: TRBJ2-7; CDR3: CASSPRTGSSYEQYF; DNA: TGCGCCAGCAGCCCTAGGACAGGGAGCTCCTACGAGCAGTACTTC
D: .; V: TRBV27; size: .; J: TRBJ2-1; CDR3: CASRSSGTSNNEQFF; DNA: TGTGCCAGCAGGAGCTCCGGGACAAGCAACAATGAGCAGTTCTTC
D: .; V: TRBV4-1; size: .; J: TRBJ1-4; CDR3: CASSQDEKLFF; DNA: TGCGCCAGCAGCCAAGATGAAAAACTGTTTTTT
D: .; V: TRBV9; size: .; J: TRBJ2-3; CDR3: CASSAQSSVLTDTQYF; DNA: TGTGCCAGCAGCGCCCAGTCTAGCGTCCTCACAGATACGCAGTATTTT
D: .; V: TRBV6-2/TRBV6-3; size: few; J: TRBJ1-3; CDR3: CASSQGTRTGNTIYF; DNA: TGTGCCAGCAGTCAAGGGACACGGACTGGAAACACCATATATTTT
D: .; V: TRBV30; size: once; J: TRBJ1-3; CDR3: CACLRVNSGNTIYF; DNA: TGTGCCTGTCTCAGGGTAAACTCTGGAAACACCATATATTTT
D: TRBD2; V: TRBV30; size: .; J: TRBJ2-3; CDR3: CAWTKGLAGGWDTQYF; DNA: TGTGCCTGGACTAAGGGACTAGCGGGAGGCTGGGATACGCAGTATTTT
D: .; V: TRBV7-2; size: .; J: TRBJ2-1; CDR3: CASSLVRDEQFF; DNA: TGTGCCAGCAGCTTAGTTAGAGATGAGCAGTTCTTC
D: TRBD2; V: TRBV11-3; size: .; J: TRBJ2-3; CDR3: CASSHLGTTRFTDTQYF; DNA: TGTGCCAGCAGCCACCTCGGGACTACCCGCTTTACAGATACGCAGTATTTT
D: .; V: TRBV2; size: .; J: TRBJ1-3; CDR3: CASSEQGPGNTIYF; DNA: TGTGCCAGCAGTGAACAGGGCCCTGGAAACACCATATATTTT
D: TRBD1; V: TRBV19; size: .; J: TRBJ1-2; CDR3: CASSIRQGYGANYGYTF; DNA: TGTGCCAGTAGTATTAGACAGGGCTACGGGGCTAACTATGGCTACACCTTC
D: TRBD2; V: TRBV10-2; size: .; J: TRBJ2-3; CDR3: CASSPTSGADTQYF; DNA: TGCGCCAGCAGTCCGACTAGCGGGGCAGATACGCAGTATTTT
D: .; V: TRBV7-9; size: .; J: TRBJ1-6; CDR3: CASRGTTPNSPLHF; DNA: TGTGCCTCTAGGGGCACTACACCGAATTCACCCCTCCACTTT
D: TRBD1; V: TRBV4-3; size: .; J: TRBJ1-1; CDR3: CASSGQGRAAFF; DNA: TGCGCCAGCAGTGGACAGGGAAGGGCAGCTTTCTTT
D: .; V: TRBV5-6; size: .; J: TRBJ2-5; CDR3: CASSGAWGETQYF; DNA: TGTGCCAGCAGTGGGGCATGGGGAGAGACCCAGTACTTC
D: .; V: TRBV11-3; size: .; J: TRBJ2-5; CDR3: CASSLKFPPQYF; DNA: TGTGCCAGCAGCTTGAAGTTCCCCCCCCAGTACTTC